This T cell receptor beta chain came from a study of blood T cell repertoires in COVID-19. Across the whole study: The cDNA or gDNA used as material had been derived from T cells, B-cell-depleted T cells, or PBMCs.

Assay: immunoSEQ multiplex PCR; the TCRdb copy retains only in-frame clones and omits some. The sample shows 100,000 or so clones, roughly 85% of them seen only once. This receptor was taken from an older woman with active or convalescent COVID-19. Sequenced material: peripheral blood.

The CDR3 spells CANRRGLAGTGSSYEQYF. Here the CDR3 DNA reads TGTGCCAACAGAAGGGGACTAGCGGGCACGGGAAGCTCCTACGAGCAGTACTTC. The gene calls are TRBV3-1 (or the pseudogene TRBV3-2) and TRBJ2-7; 12 positions agree with TRBD2. This CDR3 has 18 residues. From germline, CDR1 is LGHDT and CDR2 YNNKEL (reference sequence). V shed 10 bases and J 0 bases; nucleotides not matched to a gene: 16.